This entry lists 11 T cell receptor beta chains sequenced from one sample in a study of blood T cell repertoires in COVID-19. The assay was immunoSEQ multiplex PCR, and TCRdb's table has in-frame clones only and misses some. The sample carries approximately 72,000 clones, approximately 81% recorded once. Sequenced input: peripheral blood. Every receptor here comes from a man between 50 and 59 years old with active COVID-19.

The chain carries TRBV6-5 and TRBJ1-1; 7 positions match TRBD1. Looked up from germline, CDR1 is MNHEY and CDR2 is SVGAGI. V trimming: 8 bases; J trimming: 1 base; junction bases outside the gene matches: 7. The CDR3 length is 14 residues. CDR3 amino acids: CASSGAGGNTEAFF. The DNA for the CDR3 is TGTGCCAGCTCAGGGGCAGGGGGGAACACTGAAGCTTTCTTT.

The V call is TRBV28, the J call TRBJ2-3; 9 bases are a match to TRBD2. The V segment lost 2 bases and the J segment 5 bases; nucleotides outside the gene matches: 11. Germline V CDR1 and CDR2: MDHEN, SYDVKM. The CDR3 loop spans 17 amino acids. CDR3 residues: CASSLSGLAGSIDTQYF. CDR3 nucleotide sequence: TGTGCCAGCAGTTTAAGCGGGCTAGCGGGAAGTATAGATACGCAGTATTTT.

This chain links TRBV2 with TRBJ2-1; D is perhaps TRBD2 (6 bases). The length of the CDR3 is 14 residues. Germline values: CDR1 SNHLY, CDR2 FYNNEI. V dropped 6 bases and J dropped 9 bases, with 18 bases sitting between them. The CDR3 sequence: CASRRDWQGLEQFF. The CDR3, as DNA: TGTGCCAGCAGACGGGACTGGCAAGGGCTTGAGCAGTTCTTC.

This sequence joins TRBV13 and TRBJ1-1, with no clear D. The germline V gene has CDR1 PRHDT and CDR2 FYEKMQ (reference sequence). Trimming shortened V by 1 base and J by 2 bases, and 11 bases separated the two germline ends. CDR3 length: 15 residues. The CDR3 spells CASSLDPGLNTEAFF. The CDR3 nucleotides are TGTGCCAGCAGCTTAGATCCAGGTCTCAACACTGAAGCTTTCTTT. Based on the CDR3 plus reference TRBV13 and TRBJ1-1, the full variable domain is AAGVIQSPRHLIKEKRETATLKCYPIPRHDTVYWYQQGPGQDPQFLISFYEKMQSDKGSIPDRFSAQQFSDYHSELNMSSLELGDSALYFCASSLDPGLNTEAFFGQGTRLTVV.

The CDR3 DNA sequence: TGCGCCAGCAGCTTGGTGGGACTAGCGGGGGGTCCAGGGGAGACCCAGTACTTC. This codes for CASSLVGLAGGPGETQYF. The V gene is TRBV5-1, the J gene TRBJ2-5; 15 bases fit TRBD2. Germline trimming cut 0 bases from V and 5 bases from J; bases unmatched to any gene: 8. Germline CDR1 is SGHRS and CDR2 is YFSETQ. The CDR3 has 18 amino acids. Full variable domain (rest looked up from reference TRBV5-1 and TRBJ2-5): KAGVTQTPRYLIKTRGQQVTLSCSPISGHRSVSWYQQTPGQGLQFLFEYFSETQRNKGNFPGRFSGRQFSNSRSEMNVSTLELGDSALYLCASSLVGLAGGPGETQYFGPGTRLLVL.

The rearrangement uses TRBV5-4 and TRBJ2-5; D perhaps matches TRBD2 (6 bases). The V gene's germline CDR1 is SGHNT and CDR2 YYREEE (reference sequence). The CDR3 is made up of 13 amino acids. The V end was cut by 5 bases, the J end by 3 bases, with 11 bases between. CDR3 sequence (DNA): TGTGCCAGCAGTTCGAGGGAGGAAGAGACCCAGTACTTC. Translated: CASSSREEETQYF. The variable domain in full, with the rest retrieved from reference TRBV5-4 and TRBJ2-5, is ETGVTQSPTHLIKTRGQQVTLRCSSQSGHNTVSWYQQALGQGPQFIFQYYREEENGRGNFPPRFSGLQFPNYSSELNVNALELDDSALYLCASSSREEETQYFGPGTRLLVL.

V and J are TRBV12-3 or TRBV12-4 and TRBJ1-1; D is unclear. Between the trimmed V and J ends, which lost 6 bases and 5 bases, there was a span of 7 bases. The CDR3 spans 11 residues. CDR3 sequence: CASRLRTEAFF. The CDR3 DNA reads as TGTGCCAGCAGGCTGAGGACTGAAGCTTTCTTT.

V usage is TRBV7-2 and J usage is TRBJ1-1; perhaps TRBD1 as D (6 bases). The germline V gene has CDR1 SGHTA and CDR2 FQGNSA. This CDR3 is built from 13 residues. V lost 4 bases to trimming and J lost 12 bases, with 18 bases between them. This CDR3 reads CASSSREGGWSFF. The CDR3 DNA reads as TGTGCCAGCAGCTCCCGGGAGGGGGGTTGGTCTTTCTTT.

This clone showed up just a few times. This rearrangement joins TRBV3-1 (or the pseudogene TRBV3-2) to TRBJ1-1; a possible D gene is TRBD1 (6 bases). V dropped 6 bases and J dropped 6 bases, with 14 bases sitting between them. Germline V gene lookup returns CDR1 LGHDT and CDR2 YNNKEL (reference sequence). The CDR3 spans 13 residues. CDR3 protein: CASSHGGASEAFF. As DNA, the CDR3 is TGTGCCAGCAGTCATGGGGGGGCATCTGAAGCTTTCTTT.

V usage is TRBV5-1 and J usage is TRBJ2-1; 8 bases are shared with TRBD1. Unmatched junction bases numbered 9, after V lost 4 bases and J lost 6 bases. Germline-derived CDR1 and CDR2 are SGHRS and YFSETQ. The CDR3 has 15 residues. Here the CDR3 reads CASSTGQGGSNEQFF. The CDR3 DNA follows: TGCGCCAGCAGCACCGGACAGGGAGGAAGCAATGAGCAGTTCTTC.

CDR3 coding DNA: TGTGCCAGCTCACCAGGACTAGCGGCTCACGATGAGCAGTTCTTC. Translating gives CASSPGLAAHDEQFF. This chain uses TRBV18 with TRBJ2-1; 10 nucleotides align to TRBD2. V gave up 2 bases and J gave up 8 bases; unmatched junction bases: 6. Germline V gene lookup returns CDR1 KGHSH and CDR2 LQKENI. The CDR3 is 15 residues long.